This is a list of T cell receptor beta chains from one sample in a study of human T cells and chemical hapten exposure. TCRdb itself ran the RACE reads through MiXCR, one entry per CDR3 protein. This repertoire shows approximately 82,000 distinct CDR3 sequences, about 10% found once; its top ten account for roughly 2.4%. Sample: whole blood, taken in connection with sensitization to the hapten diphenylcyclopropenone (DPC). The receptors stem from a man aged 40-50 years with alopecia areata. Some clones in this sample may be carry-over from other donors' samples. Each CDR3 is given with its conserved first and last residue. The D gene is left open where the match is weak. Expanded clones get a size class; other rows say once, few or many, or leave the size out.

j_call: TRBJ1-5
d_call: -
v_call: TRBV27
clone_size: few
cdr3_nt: TGTGCCAGCAGTTTCGGACAGACTAATCAGCCCCAGCATTTT
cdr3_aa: CASSFGQTNQPQHF

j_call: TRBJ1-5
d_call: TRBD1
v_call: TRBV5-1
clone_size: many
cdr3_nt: TGCGCCAGCAGCCAGGGACAGGGTGGCCGGGGCAATCAGCCCCAGCATTTT
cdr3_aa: CASSQGQGGRGNQPQHF

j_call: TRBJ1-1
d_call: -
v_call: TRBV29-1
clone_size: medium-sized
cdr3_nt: TGCAGCGTTACGGGCAACACTGAAGCTTTCTTT
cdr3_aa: CSVTGNTEAFF

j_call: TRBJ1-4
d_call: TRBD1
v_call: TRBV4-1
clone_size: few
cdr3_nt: TGCGCCAGCAGATATAACAGGGGGCTCGGGGAAAAACTGTTTTTT
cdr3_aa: CASRYNRGLGEKLFF

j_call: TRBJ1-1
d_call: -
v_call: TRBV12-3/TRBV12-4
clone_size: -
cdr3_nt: TGTGCCAGCAGCCGGGGATTCGGGGGGGTAGGTACTGAAGCTTTCTTT
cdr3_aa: CASSRGFGGVGTEAFF

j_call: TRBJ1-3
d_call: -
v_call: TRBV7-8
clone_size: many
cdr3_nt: TGTGCCAGCAGCTTAGGCGAGGGGACTCTTTTCTCTGGAAACACCATATATTTT
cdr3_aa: CASSLGEGTLFSGNTIYF

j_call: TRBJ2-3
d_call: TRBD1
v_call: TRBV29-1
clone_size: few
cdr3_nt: TGCAGCGTCGAAGTGTCCGGGACAGCTAGCACAGATACGCAGTATTTT
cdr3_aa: CSVEVSGTASTDTQYF

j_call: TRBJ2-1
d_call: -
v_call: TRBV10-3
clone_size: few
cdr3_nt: TGTGCCATCAGCGAAACGGATGAGCAGTTCTTC
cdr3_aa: CAISETDEQFF

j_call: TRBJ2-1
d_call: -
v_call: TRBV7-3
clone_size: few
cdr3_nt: TGTGCCAGCAGCTACCTGGCGGAACCATACAATGAGCAGTTCTTC
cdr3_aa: CASSYLAEPYNEQFF

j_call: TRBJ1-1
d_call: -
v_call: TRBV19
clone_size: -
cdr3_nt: TGTGCCAGTAGTATAAGAGGTTTAGGGCAGGGAAACACTGAAGCTTTCTTT
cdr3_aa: CASSIRGLGQGNTEAFF

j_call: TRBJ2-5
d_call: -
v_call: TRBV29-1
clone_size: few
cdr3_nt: TGCAGCGTTGACGGGGGCCAAGAGACCCAGTACTTC
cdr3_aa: CSVDGGQETQYF

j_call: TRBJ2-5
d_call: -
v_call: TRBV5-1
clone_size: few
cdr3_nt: TGCGCCAGCACCACTGAAAACAGGGATTTCGAGACCCAGTACTTC
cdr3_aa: CASTTENRDFETQYF

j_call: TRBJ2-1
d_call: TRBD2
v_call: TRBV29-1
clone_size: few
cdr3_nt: TGCAGCGGCGGGCGGGAGAGGGTTGAGCAGTTCTTC
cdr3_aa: CSGGRERVEQFF

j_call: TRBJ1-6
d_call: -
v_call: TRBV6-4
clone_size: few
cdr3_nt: TGTGCCAGCAGTGTTGCGGTTGGTAATTCACCCCTCCACTTT
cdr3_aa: CASSVAVGNSPLHF

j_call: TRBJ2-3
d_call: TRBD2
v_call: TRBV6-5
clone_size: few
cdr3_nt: TGTGCCAGCAGTTACGTTCCAGCGGGAGGAGATACGCAGTATTTT
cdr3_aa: CASSYVPAGGDTQYF

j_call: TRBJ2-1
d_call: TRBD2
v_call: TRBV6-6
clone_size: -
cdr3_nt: TGTGCCAGCAAGGCGGGAGGAAATGAGCAGTTCTTC
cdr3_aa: CASKAGGNEQFF

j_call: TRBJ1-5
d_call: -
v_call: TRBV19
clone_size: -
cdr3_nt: TGTGCCAGTACTATATATGGGGGTCAAGGCAATCAGCCCCAGCATTTT
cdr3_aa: CASTIYGGQGNQPQHF

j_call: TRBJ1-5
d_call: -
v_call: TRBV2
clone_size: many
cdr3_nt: TGTGCCAGCAGTGAACGTTTCAGGGGTGGCAATCAGCCCCAGCATTTT
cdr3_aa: CASSERFRGGNQPQHF

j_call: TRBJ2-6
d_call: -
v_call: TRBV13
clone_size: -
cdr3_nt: TGTGCCAGCAGCCATCGCGGATCTGGGGCCAACGTCCTGACTTTC
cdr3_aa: CASSHRGSGANVLTF

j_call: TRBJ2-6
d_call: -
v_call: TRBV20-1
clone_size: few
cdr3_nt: TGCAGTGCTAGAGATAGGTTCGGGGGCTCTGGGGCCAACGTCCTGACTTTC
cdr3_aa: CSARDRFGGSGANVLTF

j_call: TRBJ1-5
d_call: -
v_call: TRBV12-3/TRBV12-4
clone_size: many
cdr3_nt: TGTGCCAGCAACCTCAGGGATCAGCCCCAGCATTTT
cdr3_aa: CASNLRDQPQHF

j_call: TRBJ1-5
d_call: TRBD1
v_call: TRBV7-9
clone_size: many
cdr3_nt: TGTGCCAGCAGCTTAGCTAAGACAGGGGGAAGCAATCAGCCCCAGCATTTT
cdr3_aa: CASSLAKTGGSNQPQHF

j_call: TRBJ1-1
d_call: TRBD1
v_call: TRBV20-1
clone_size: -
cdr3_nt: TGCAGTGCCCCAGGACAGGGGGGATTATGGGGGAACACTGAAGCTTTCTTT
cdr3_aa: CSAPGQGGLWGNTEAFF

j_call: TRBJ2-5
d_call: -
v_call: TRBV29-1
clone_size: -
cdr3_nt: TGCAGCGTTGCGGAGGGGAGCCAAGAGACCCAGTACTTC
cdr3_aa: CSVAEGSQETQYF

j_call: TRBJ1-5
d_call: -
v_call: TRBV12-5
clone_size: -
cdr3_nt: TGTGCTAGTGGTTTGGAGGTCGGGGCAGGCAATCAGCCCCAGCATTTT
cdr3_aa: CASGLEVGAGNQPQHF

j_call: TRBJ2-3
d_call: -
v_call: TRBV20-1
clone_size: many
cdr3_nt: TGCAGTGCTCACTCAGACTCATTTCGCACAGATACGCAGTATTTT
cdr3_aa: CSAHSDSFRTDTQYF

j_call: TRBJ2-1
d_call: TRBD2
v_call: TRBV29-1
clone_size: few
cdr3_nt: TGCAGCGTTGAACGTCTGGCGGGAGTAGCTGAGCAGTTCTTC
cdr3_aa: CSVERLAGVAEQFF

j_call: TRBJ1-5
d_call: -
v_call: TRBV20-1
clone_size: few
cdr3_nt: TGCAGTGCTAGAACTGGTTATAGCAATCAGCCCCAGCATTTT
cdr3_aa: CSARTGYSNQPQHF

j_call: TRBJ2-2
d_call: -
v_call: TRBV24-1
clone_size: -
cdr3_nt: TGTGCCACCAGAGGGGCGACTGGGACCGGGGAGCTGTTTTTT
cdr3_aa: CATRGATGTGELFF

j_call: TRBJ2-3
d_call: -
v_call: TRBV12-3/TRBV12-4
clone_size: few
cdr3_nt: TGTGCCAGCAGTTTAGCTGCAGATACGCAGTATTTT
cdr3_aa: CASSLAADTQYF

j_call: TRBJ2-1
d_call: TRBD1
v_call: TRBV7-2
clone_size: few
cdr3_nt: TGTGCCAGCAGCTTAGTGACAGGGGGGCATAACAATGAGCAGTTCTTC
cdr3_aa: CASSLVTGGHNNEQFF

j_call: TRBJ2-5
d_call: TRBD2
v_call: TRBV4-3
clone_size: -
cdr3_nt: TGCGCCAGCAGCCTTTTACCGGCGGGACTAGCGGGACAAGAGACCCAGTACTTC
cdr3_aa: CASSLLPAGLAGQETQYF

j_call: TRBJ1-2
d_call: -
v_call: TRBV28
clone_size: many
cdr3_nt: TGTGCCAGCAGCCGCGGACGTGGCTACACCTTC
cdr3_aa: CASSRGRGYTF

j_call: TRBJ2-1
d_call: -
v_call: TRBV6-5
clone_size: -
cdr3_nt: TGTGCCAGCAGTATACAGGCGTGGAGGAATGAGCAGTTCTTC
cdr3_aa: CASSIQAWRNEQFF

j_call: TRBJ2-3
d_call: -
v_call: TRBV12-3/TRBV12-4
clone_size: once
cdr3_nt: TGTGCCAGCACGCAGGGGGGGACAGATACGCGGTATTTT
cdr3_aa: CASTQGGTDTRYF

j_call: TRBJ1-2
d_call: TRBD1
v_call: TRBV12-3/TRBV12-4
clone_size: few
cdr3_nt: TGTGCCAGCAGAGGACAGGCTGCTAACTATGGCTACACCTTC
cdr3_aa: CASRGQAANYGYTF

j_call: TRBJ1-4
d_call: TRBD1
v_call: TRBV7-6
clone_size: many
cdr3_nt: TGTGCCAGCAGCCTTCGACAGGGAGATGAAAAACTGTTTTTT
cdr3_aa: CASSLRQGDEKLFF

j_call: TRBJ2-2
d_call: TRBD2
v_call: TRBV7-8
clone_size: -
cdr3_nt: TGTGCCAGCAGCATTAGCGGGGGAAGCGGGGAGCTGTTTTTT
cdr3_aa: CASSISGGSGELFF

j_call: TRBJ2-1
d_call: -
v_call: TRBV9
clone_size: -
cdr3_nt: TGTGCCAGCAGCGGTGGGAGCTCCTACAATGAGCAGTTCTTC
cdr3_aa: CASSGGSSYNEQFF

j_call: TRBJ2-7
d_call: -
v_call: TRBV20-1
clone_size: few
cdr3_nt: TGCAGTGCTAGAGATCCGGCGTCAGGGCAGTACTTC
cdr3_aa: CSARDPASGQYF